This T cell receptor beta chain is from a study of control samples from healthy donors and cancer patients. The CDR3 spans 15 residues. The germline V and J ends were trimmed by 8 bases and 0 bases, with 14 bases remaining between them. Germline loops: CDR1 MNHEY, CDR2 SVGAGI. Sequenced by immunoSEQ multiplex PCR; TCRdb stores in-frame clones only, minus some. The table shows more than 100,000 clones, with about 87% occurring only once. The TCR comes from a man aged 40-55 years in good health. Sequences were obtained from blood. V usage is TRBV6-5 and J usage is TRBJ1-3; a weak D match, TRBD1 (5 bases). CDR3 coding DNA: TGTGCCAGCTTAGGGGTTCTTTACTCTGGAAACACCATATATTTT. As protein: CASLGVLYSGNTIYF.